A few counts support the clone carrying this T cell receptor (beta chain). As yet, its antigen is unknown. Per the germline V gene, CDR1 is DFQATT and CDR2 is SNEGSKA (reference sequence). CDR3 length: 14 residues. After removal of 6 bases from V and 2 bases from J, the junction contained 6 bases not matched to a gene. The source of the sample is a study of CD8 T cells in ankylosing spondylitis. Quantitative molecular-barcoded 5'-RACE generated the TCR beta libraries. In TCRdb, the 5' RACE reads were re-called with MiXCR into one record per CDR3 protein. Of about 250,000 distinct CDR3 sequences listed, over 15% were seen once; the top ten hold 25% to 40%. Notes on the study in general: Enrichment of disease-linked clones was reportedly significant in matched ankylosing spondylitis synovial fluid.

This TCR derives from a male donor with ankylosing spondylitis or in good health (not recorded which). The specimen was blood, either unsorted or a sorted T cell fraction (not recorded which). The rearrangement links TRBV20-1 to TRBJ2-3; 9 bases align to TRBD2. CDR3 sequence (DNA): TGCAGTGCGTTGAGCGGGAGGTACACAGATACGCAGTATTTT. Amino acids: CSALSGRYTDTQYF.